This T cell receptor (beta chain) was observed in a study of blood T cell repertoires in COVID-19. On the study more broadly: The United States, Italy and Spain supplied acute and convalescent COVID-19 samples. Nucleic acid was either cDNA or gDNA, and it came from T cells, B-cell-depleted T cells, or PBMCs.

Study processing details: Nucleated cell counts were estimated from reference gene primer amplification. Sequenced by immunoSEQ multiplex PCR; TCRdb stores in-frame clones only, minus some. From that table come the V and J calls and clone size; the DNA was used to work out D and trimming. The data hold 100,000 to 150,000 clones, with roughly 89% observed a single time. Germline V gene lookup returns CDR1 SQVTM and CDR2 ANQGSEA. The CDR3 runs 13 residues. V was pared by 8 bases and J by 5 bases, with 10 bases of the junction left unmatched. This chain joins TRBV29-1 and TRBJ1-1, with 8 bases identical to TRBD1. Sequencing input: peripheral blood. The sequence was obtained from a man between 45 and 60 years old with active or convalescent COVID-19. Here the CDR3 reads CSSKDRVETEAFF. The CDR3 DNA reads as TGCAGCTCCAAGGACAGGGTGGAAACTGAAGCTTTCTTT. Together with reference TRBV29-1 and TRBJ1-1, the CDR3 gives the full variable domain: SAVISQKPSRDICQRGTSLTIQCQVDSQVTMMFWYRQQPGQSLTLIATANQGSEATYESGFVIDKFPISRPNLTFSTLTVSNMSPEDSSIYLCSSKDRVETEAFFGQGTRLTVV.